Detailed here is one T cell receptor (beta chain). Antigen specificity is unknown. The time point is: week 35, safety follow-up. Every single dose of the vaccine, 300 ug of mutant IDH1 20-mer peptide, came with topical imiquimod. The entry originates in a study of a mutant IDH1 vaccine in newly diagnosed glioma. Study-wide context: Vaccination started 4-6 weeks after radiotherapy alone, or with temozolomide cycles. Averaging approximately 40 years of age, treated patients were about 60% male and about 38% female.

V dropped 5 bases and J dropped 6 bases, with 12 bases sitting between them. CDR3 length: 13 amino acids. The V gene's germline CDR1 is SGHVS and CDR2 FQNEAQ. Here immunoSEQ multiplex PCR was the method, and the copy in TCRdb shows in-frame clones only, minus some. The sample consists of about 50,000 clones, 75% to 85% of them appearing once. Source: PBMCs, taken from a glioma patient whose treatment included an IDH1 peptide vaccine. This clonotype was sampled from a man aged 35 to 55 with glioma. The V call is TRBV7-8, the J call TRBJ2-3; perhaps TRBD2 as D (5 bases). The CDR3: CASSLGLVDTQYF. CDR3 in DNA: TGTGCCAGCAGCCTCGGACTCGTGGATACGCAGTATTTT.